This passage covers 28 T cell receptor beta chains from one sample sequenced in a study of blood T cell repertoires in COVID-19. The repertoire was sequenced with immunoSEQ multiplex PCR; TCRdb's copy has only in-frame clones and lacks some. The sample carries about 340,000 clones, about 87% recorded once. The sequenced sample consisted of peripheral blood. The receptor source for this set is a woman between 50 and 59 years old with COVID-19, enrolled during active disease.

The rearrangement links TRBV29-1 to TRBJ1-5; a possible D gene is TRBD1 (5 bases). Trimming took off 6 bases at V and 9 bases at J, with 15 bases between the two ends. Germline CDR1 and CDR2: SQVTM and ANQGSEA. The CDR3 totals 12 residues. The CDR3 DNA reads as TGCAGCGTCCGGGGGGACGCGGGGCCCCAGCATTTT. Its translation: CSVRGDAGPQHF.

The J gene is TRBJ2-3, the V gene TRBV18; the D gene is possibly TRBD2 (6 bases). Trimming left V 0 bases short and J 7 bases short, with 11 bases between. The CDR3 totals 14 residues. Germline V lookup: CDR1 KGHSH, CDR2 LQKENI. CDR3 nucleotides: TGTGCCAGCTCACCACCCTTCGGGAGATATACGCAGTATTTT. Translated, it gives CASSPPFGRYTQYF.

The V and J genes are TRBV29-1 and TRBJ1-1; 9 bases are a match to TRBD1. In germline, CDR1 is SQVTM, CDR2 ANQGSEA. The CDR3 spans 14 residues. The V segment lost 4 bases and the J segment 2 bases; nucleotides outside the gene matches: 5. CDR3: CSVATGGLNTEAFF. In nucleotides, the CDR3 is TGCAGCGTTGCAACAGGGGGCCTAAACACTGAAGCTTTCTTT. Full variable domain (rest looked up from reference TRBV29-1 and TRBJ1-1): SAVISQKPSRDICQRGTSLTIQCQVDSQVTMMFWYRQQPGQSLTLIATANQGSEATYESGFVIDKFPISRPNLTFSTLTVSNMSPEDSSIYLCSVATGGLNTEAFFGQGTRLTVV.

CDR3 amino acids: CASSDRLAGDSTGELFF. CDR3 bases: TGTGCCAGCAGCGACCGACTAGCGGGAGATAGCACCGGGGAGCTGTTTTTT. The chain has TRBV21-1 and TRBJ2-2; TRBD2 is the table's D call, not checked against the DNA. TRBV21-1 is shown as a pseudogene. This CDR3 region has 17 residues.

The chain recombines TRBV10-1 with TRBJ1-2; D not certain. V was shortened by 6 bases and J by 4 bases, with 6 bases between the two germline ends. The CDR3 loop spans 11 amino acids. In germline, CDR1 is WNHNN, CDR2 SYGVQD (reference sequence). CDR3 sequence (DNA): TGCGCCAGCAGACGGTCCTATGGCTACACCTTC. Protein product: CASRRSYGYTF.

The V and J genes are TRBV5-6 and TRBJ2-7, with D possibly matching TRBD2 (6 bases). This CDR3 has 17 residues. Trimming left V 4 bases short and J 5 bases short, with 25 bases between. Per the germline V gene, CDR1 is SGHDT and CDR2 is YYEEEE. The CDR3 here is CASSPKGVWRDENEQYF. The CDR3 DNA sequence: TGTGCCAGCAGCCCGAAGGGTGTTTGGCGGGATGAAAACGAGCAGTACTTC.

This clone was seen just once. V and J are TRBV5-1 and TRBJ2-1, with TRBD2 matching 14 bases. The germline V gene encodes CDR1 SGHRS and CDR2 YFSETQ. Unmatched junction bases numbered 5, after V lost 4 bases and J lost 8 bases. The CDR3 is 15 residues long. In nucleotides, the CDR3 is TGCGCCAGCAGCGGGACTAGCGGGAGTTATTATGAGCAGTTCTTC. Its translation is CASSGTSGSYYEQFF.

The J gene is TRBJ1-3, the V gene TRBV10-1, with D possibly matching TRBD1 (5 bases). V shed 4 bases and J shed 0 bases, with 7 bases lying between them. This CDR3 region has 14 residues. The germline gives CDR1 WNHNN, CDR2 SYGVQD (reference sequence). The CDR3 spells CASSVDNSGNTIYF. CDR3 DNA sequence: TGCGCCAGCAGTGTGGACAACTCTGGAAACACCATATATTTT.

The chain joins TRBV18 to TRBJ1-4; 7 bases fit TRBD1. CDR3 length equals 14 residues. V gave up 4 bases and J gave up 7 bases; unmatched junction bases: 6. In germline, CDR1 is KGHSH, CDR2 LQKENI. CDR3 amino acids: CASSLRRTGEKLFF. Here the CDR3 DNA reads TGTGCCAGCTCACTCCGCCGGACAGGTGAAAAACTGTTTTTT.

The rearrangement uses TRBV5-1 and TRBJ1-1; tentative D call: TRBD1 (6 bases). Trimming took 4 bases from V and 2 from J, leaving 15 bases between them. The length of the CDR3 is 15 residues. Germline-derived CDR1 and CDR2 are SGHRS and YFSETQ. The CDR3 protein is CASSAGYRDNTEAFF. CDR3 in DNA: TGCGCCAGCAGCGCCGGATACAGGGACAACACTGAAGCTTTCTTT. Full variable domain (missing parts from reference TRBV5-1 and TRBJ1-1): KAGVTQTPRYLIKTRGQQVTLSCSPISGHRSVSWYQQTPGQGLQFLFEYFSETQRNKGNFPGRFSGRQFSNSRSEMNVSTLELGDSALYLCASSAGYRDNTEAFFGQGTRLTVV.

The rearrangement joins TRBV28 to TRBJ1-1; D may be TRBD1 (5 bases). V lost 3 bases to trimming and J lost 4 bases, with 9 bases between them. This CDR3 has 13 residues. CDR1 and CDR2 (germline): MDHEN, SYDVKM. CDR3 sequence (DNA): TGTGCCAGCAGTTTCAGGGCGGTCACTGAAGCTTTCTTT. Encoded protein: CASSFRAVTEAFF.

V is TRBV28 and J is TRBJ2-4; 7 bases are shared with TRBD1. The V segment lost 7 bases and the J segment 4 bases; nucleotides outside the gene matches: 4. CDR3 length: 13 residues. Germline V gene sequence: CDR1 MDHEN, CDR2 SYDVKM. CDR3 residues: CASIGTDKNIQYF. The CDR3 DNA follows: TGTGCCAGCATCGGGACAGATAAAAACATTCAGTACTTC.

This chain connects TRBV6-4 to TRBJ2-5; TRBD1 is a possible D gene (6 bases). Germline V gene lookup returns CDR1 MRHNA and CDR2 SNTAGT. V lost 6 bases and J 1 base, leaving 9 bases between the germline ends. The CDR3 length is 13 residues. CDR3 loop: CASSRTAQETQYF. The DNA for the CDR3 is TGTGCCAGCAGCCGGACAGCCCAAGAGACCCAGTACTTC.

CDR3 residues: CASSYKGGLDKNIQYF. The CDR3 bases are TGTGCCAGCAGTTACAAAGGAGGGTTGGACAAAAACATTCAGTACTTC. The chain has TRBV6-5 and TRBJ2-4, with D possibly matching TRBD2 (6 bases). The germline CDR1 and CDR2 sequences are MNHEY and SVGAGI. This CDR3 region has 16 residues. V lost 2 bases to trimming and J lost 3 bases, with 14 bases between them.

The chain is built from TRBV5-6 and TRBJ1-5; 7 bases match TRBD1. V dropped 1 base and J dropped 3; count of bases not matched to a gene: 13. The CDR3 loop spans 18 amino acids. In germline, CDR1 is SGHDT, CDR2 YYEEEE. The CDR3 is CASSLLRGDRGVNQPQHF. CDR3 DNA sequence: TGTGCCAGCAGCTTGCTTAGGGGGGACAGAGGTGTCAATCAGCCCCAGCATTTT.

The CDR3 nucleotides are TGTGCCACCAGCAGAGAGAATGAGGTGGATGGCTACACCTTC. It yields the protein CATSRENEVDGYTF. This chain uses TRBV15 with TRBJ1-2; no firm D call. The CDR3 is made up of 14 amino acids. With 0 bases removed from V and 6 bases from J, the gap between germline ends came to 11 bases. The germline CDR1 and CDR2 sequences are LNHNV and YYDKDF (reference sequence). Full variable domain (rest looked up from reference TRBV15 and TRBJ1-2): DAMVIQNPRYQVTQFGKPVTLSCSQTLNHNVMYWYQQKSSQAPKLLFHYYDKDFNNEADTPDNFQSRRPNTSFCFLDIRSPGLGDTAMYLCATSRENEVDGYTFGSGTRLTVV.

For this clone: The same CDR3 is also encoded by other DNA sequences in this sample. This rearrangement joins TRBV5-1 to TRBJ1-4, with no clear D. This CDR3 spans 14 amino acids. In germline, CDR1 is SGHRS, CDR2 YFSETQ. Trimming pared 2 bases from V and 0 bases from J, leaving 5 bases between. CDR3 sequence reads: CASSLLATNEKLFF. CDR3 bases: TGCGCCAGCAGCTTACTTGCAACTAATGAAAAACTGTTTTTT.

This clone was observed a handful of times. V gene TRBV4-2 combines with J gene TRBJ2-7, with TRBD2 matching over 14 bases. V gave up 1 base and J gave up 6 bases; unmatched junction bases: 8. Per germline, CDR1 LGHNA and CDR2 YNFKEQ. This CDR3 contains 17 residues. CDR3 amino acids: CASSQAGGLAGEVEQYF. The CDR3 bases are TGTGCCAGCAGCCAAGCTGGGGGACTAGCGGGAGAAGTCGAGCAGTACTTC.

This chain uses TRBV9 with TRBJ1-3; D is undetermined. Trimming pared 6 bases from V and 8 bases from J, leaving 12 bases between. CDR3 length equals 12 residues. Germline V gives CDR1 SGDLS, CDR2 YYNGEE. The CDR3 bases are TGTGCCAGCAAAGGCTCCGGGGACACCATATATTTT. Translating it yields CASKGSGDTIYF.

The gene calls are TRBV4-3 and TRBJ2-1, with 12 positions matching TRBD2. The CDR3 length is 17 residues. Germline V gene sequence: CDR1 LGHNA, CDR2 YSLEER. Trimming took 0 bases from V and 4 from J; bases not matched to a gene: 4. The CDR3 DNA follows: TGCGCCAGCAGCCAAGATCGAACTAGCGGGAGGTACAATGAGCAGTTCTTC. It is translated as CASSQDRTSGRYNEQFF.

The genes are TRBV3-1 (or the pseudogene TRBV3-2) and TRBJ2-6; 8 bases are a match to TRBD1. V was clipped by 9 bases and J by 8 bases; unmatched bases: 9. Germline-derived CDR1 and CDR2 are LGHDT and YNNKEL (reference sequence). The CDR3 is made up of 14 amino acids. CDR3 protein: CASTGGTLSNVLTF. CDR3 DNA sequence: TGTGCCAGTACAGGGGGAACCCTGTCCAACGTCCTGACTTTC.

This clone has only a few counts. This sequence joins TRBV20-1 and TRBJ1-2, with unresolved D. The germline V gene encodes CDR1 DFQATT and CDR2 SNEGSKA (reference sequence). Trimming took off 6 bases at V and 8 bases at J, with 13 bases between the two ends. The CDR3 length is 11 residues. In nucleotides, the CDR3 is TGCAGTGCCATATACTTGGAGGGCTACACCTTC. It is translated as CSAIYLEGYTF.

This clone was found once. The chain employs TRBV7-6 and TRBJ2-7; maybe TRBD2 (6 bases). Looked up from germline, CDR1 is SGHVS and CDR2 is FNYEAQ. The CDR3 has 15 amino acids. V lost 2 bases and J lost 6, with 17 bases in between. The CDR3 is CASSLTGAMGSEQYF. The CDR3 coding sequence is TGTGCCAGCAGCTTAACGGGAGCAATGGGGAGCGAGCAGTACTTC.

The chain links TRBV11-3 to TRBJ2-1; D is perhaps TRBD2 (6 bases). The germline V gene has CDR1 SGHNT and CDR2 YENEEA. The CDR3 spans 15 residues. Trimming took off 1 base at V and 3 bases at J, with 10 bases between the two ends. The CDR3 is CASSLGDSIYNEQFF. The CDR3 DNA reads as TGTGCCAGCAGCTTAGGGGACTCAATCTACAATGAGCAGTTCTTC.

This rearrangement joins TRBV27 to TRBJ2-7; 7 bases agree with TRBD1. Trimming took 3 bases from V and 1 from J; bases not matched to a gene: 6. The CDR3 length is 15 residues. Germline values: CDR1 MNHEY, CDR2 SMNVEV (reference sequence). This chain's CDR3 is CASSLSGGRSYEQYF. CDR3 sequence (DNA): TGTGCCAGCAGTTTGTCAGGGGGTCGGTCCTACGAGCAGTACTTC.

The rearrangement uses TRBV19 and TRBJ2-7; a weak D match, TRBD2 (6 bases). V lost 3 bases to trimming and J lost 3 bases, with 9 bases between them. Germline loops: CDR1 LNHDA, CDR2 SQIVND (reference sequence). This CDR3 region has 13 residues. The CDR3 coding sequence is TGTGCCAGTAGTATTGCTAGCGACTACGAGCAGTACTTC. Translation: CASSIASDYEQYF.

V and J are TRBV7-2 and TRBJ2-3, with 8 bases lining up with TRBD2. The CDR3 contains 16 residues. Losses at the gene ends were 2 bases for V and 4 bases for J; bases not matched to a gene: 8. Germline V lookup: CDR1 SGHTA, CDR2 FQGNSA. Here the CDR3 DNA reads TGTGCCAGCAGCTTACGGGGCGGGAGGAACCCAGATACGCAGTATTTT. Its protein is CASSLRGGRNPDTQYF.

The chain is built from TRBV6-5 and TRBJ1-5, with 7 nucleotides matching TRBD1. Germline CDR1 MNHEY, CDR2 SVGAGI. The CDR3 spans 13 residues. V dropped 5 bases and J dropped 5; count of bases not matched to a gene: 3. The CDR3 sequence is CASSTGVYQPQHF. The CDR3 region has the DNA TGTGCCAGCAGTACAGGGGTTTATCAGCCCCAGCATTTT.